What follows are 29 T cell receptor beta chains derived from one specimen sequenced in a study of blood T cell repertoires in COVID-19. Repertoires were generated with immunoSEQ multiplex PCR, while TCRdb's copy carries only in-frame clones and drops some. The sample holds 100,000 to 150,000 clones, nearly 90% seen once. Sequenced material: peripheral blood. Source of these receptors: an elderly woman with acute or convalescent COVID-19.

In this sample, this clone turned up once. The V call is TRBV9, the J call TRBJ1-4; D is unresolved. The V gene's germline CDR1 is SGDLS and CDR2 YYNGEE. V was pared by 5 bases and J by 4 bases, with 9 bases between. The CDR3 loop spans 13 amino acids. CDR3: CASRGRDNEKLFF. CDR3 nucleotides: TGTGCCAGCAGGGGCCGGGATAATGAAAAACTGTTTTTT.

The V and J genes are TRBV6-1 and TRBJ2-5; 8 bases match TRBD1. The CDR3 runs 15 residues. With V trimmed by 1 base and J by 4 bases, 5 bases remained unmatched. The V gene's germline CDR1 is MNHNS and CDR2 SASEGT. The CDR3 region is CASSEGFRGRETQYF. The CDR3 region has the DNA TGTGCCAGCAGTGAAGGCTTCAGGGGGCGAGAGACCCAGTACTTC.

J is TRBJ2-2 and V is TRBV11-3; D uncertain. V lost 1 base and J lost 6, with 6 bases in between. This CDR3 comprises 13 residues. Germline V gene sequence: CDR1 SGHNT, CDR2 YENEEA. CDR3 region: CASSLAGPGELFF. CDR3 nucleotides: TGTGCCAGCAGCTTAGCAGGCCCCGGGGAGCTGTTTTTT. The full variable domain, its missing parts supplied by reference TRBV11-3 and TRBJ2-2, is EAGVVQSPRYKIIEKKQPVAFWCNPISGHNTLYWYLQNLGQGPELLIRYENEEAVDDSQLPKDRFSAERLKGVDSTLKIQPAELGDSAVYLCASSLAGPGELFFGEGSRLTVL.

J is TRBJ1-2 and V is TRBV18, with 7 bases that match TRBD1. CDR1 is KGHSH and CDR2 is LQKENI in the germline V gene. The CDR3 consists of 12 residues. Germline trimming cut 4 bases from V and 9 bases from J; bases unmatched to any gene: 5. For the CDR3, the DNA is TGTGCCAGCTCACTACCGGGACAGAGCTACACCTTC. This encodes CASSLPGQSYTF.

The V and J genes are TRBV3-1 (or the pseudogene TRBV3-2) and TRBJ2-7, with unresolved D. Germline CDR1 is LGHDT and CDR2 is YNNKEL (reference sequence). The length of the CDR3 is 14 residues. V shed 1 base and J shed 7 bases, with 14 bases lying between them. CDR3 loop: CASSQGFRVKEQYF. The DNA of the CDR3 is TGTGCCAGCAGCCAAGGGTTCCGAGTGAAGGAGCAGTACTTC.

V usage is TRBV18 and J usage is TRBJ2-1; TRBD1 agrees at 7 bases. Losses at the gene ends were 2 bases for V and 8 bases for J; bases not matched to a gene: 6. The CDR3 is 14 amino acids. Germline lookup yields CDR1 KGHSH and CDR2 LQKENI. The CDR3 sequence is CASSPRQGRDEQFF. The CDR3 DNA is TGTGCCAGCTCACCAAGACAGGGTCGGGATGAGCAGTTCTTC.

The chain carries TRBV12-5 and TRBJ2-3; TRBD2 matches at 9 bases. Germline V gene lookup returns CDR1 LGHNT and CDR2 FRNRAP. The CDR3 loop spans 15 amino acids. Trimming took 6 bases from V and 0 from J; bases not matched to a gene: 4. CDR3 in amino acids: CASGAGGPSTDTQYF. The DNA for the CDR3 is TGTGCTAGTGGAGCGGGGGGTCCTAGCACAGATACGCAGTATTTT.

The rearrangement links TRBV7-3 to TRBJ2-7; possibly TRBD1 for D (5 bases). In germline, CDR1 is SGHTA, CDR2 FQGTGA. This CDR3 is 15 amino acids long. The V gene lost 5 bases and the J gene lost 7 bases, with 21 bases spanning the gap. CDR3 nucleotides: TGTGCCAGCAGCCCCGGGTCTCATGGGGCCCAGGAGCAGTACTTC. Encoded protein: CASSPGSHGAQEQYF. The whole variable domain, remainder taken from reference TRBV7-3 and TRBJ2-7, is GAGVSQTPSNKVTEKGKYVELRCDPISGHTALYWYRQSLGQGPEFLIYFQGTGAADDSGLPNDRFFAVRPEGSVSTLKIQRTERGDSAVYLCASSPGSHGAQEQYFGPGTRLTVT.

CDR3 DNA: TGTGCCAGCAGCCAAGATTGGTGGGGGCCCGATGAGCAGTTCTTC. It encodes CASSQDWWGPDEQFF. The chain links TRBV4-2 to TRBJ2-1; perhaps TRBD1 as D (6 bases). Germline CDR1 is LGHNA and CDR2 is YNFKEQ. With 0 bases removed from V and 8 bases from J, the gap between germline ends came to 14 bases. This CDR3 contains 15 residues.

The V gene is TRBV5-8, the J gene TRBJ1-1, with D perhaps TRBD1 (6 bases). The CDR3 is 15 amino acids. Germline assignment: CDR1 SGHTS and CDR2 YDEGEE. Trimming shortened V by 5 bases and J by 1 base, and 15 bases separated the two germline ends. The CDR3 region is CASSVGGPRNTEAFF. For the CDR3, the DNA is TGTGCCAGCAGTGTCGGGGGGCCCCGGAACACTGAAGCTTTCTTT.

The chain combines TRBV11-2 with TRBJ1-5, with no clear D. The CDR3 is 13 residues long. The V gene's germline CDR1 is SGHAT and CDR2 FQNNGV. Trimming took off 2 bases at V and 6 bases at J, with 8 bases between the two ends. Written as DNA, the CDR3 is TGTGCCAGCAGCTTACACACCTTTCAGCCCCAGCATTTT. Translation: CASSLHTFQPQHF.

The chain carries TRBV19 and TRBJ1-3; D call uncertain. The germline CDR1 and CDR2 sequences are LNHDA and SQIVND (reference sequence). This CDR3 comprises 17 residues. V shed 5 bases and J shed 0 bases, with 17 bases lying between them. CDR3 sequence reads: CASSDGGRTLSGNTIYF. DNA for the CDR3: TGTGCCAGTAGTGATGGAGGACGGACGCTCTCTGGAAACACCATATATTTT.

The CDR3 nucleotides read TGCGCCAGCGGGCGGGACAGGGGCAGGGATACGCAGTATTTT. This encodes CASGRDRGRDTQYF. The chain recombines TRBV10-2 with TRBJ2-3; 10 bases fit TRBD1. With 8 bases clipped from V and 6 bases from J, the junction kept 8 bases outside the gene matches. The CDR3 consists of 14 residues. In germline, CDR1 is WSHSY, CDR2 SAAADI.

This clone was seen only once. The rearrangement links TRBV5-1 to TRBJ1-4; 8 bases align to TRBD1. The CDR3 is made up of 16 amino acids. Per the germline V gene, CDR1 is SGHRS and CDR2 is YFSETQ. Losses at the gene ends were 6 bases for V and 3 bases for J; bases not matched to a gene: 10. The CDR3 DNA reads as TGCGCCAGCAAAAAGTCCCCGGGACAGGCTAATGAAAAACTGTTTTTT. It codes for CASKKSPGQANEKLFF.

The chain combines TRBV9 with TRBJ1-1; D unresolved. The CDR3 has 13 residues. The germline CDR1 and CDR2 sequences are SGDLS and YYNGEE. The V and J ends lost 1 base and 4 bases respectively, with 8 bases between them. CDR3: CASSVRRSTEAFF. The CDR3 nucleotides read TGTGCCAGCAGCGTACGGAGGAGCACTGAAGCTTTCTTT.

The V gene is TRBV9, the J gene TRBJ2-3, with TRBD2 matching over 11 bases. Germline lookup yields CDR1 SGDLS and CDR2 YYNGEE. The ends lost 2 bases at V and 0 bases at J; junction bases unmatched: 2. This CDR3 is built from 16 residues. This CDR3 reads CASSVSGGVSTDTQYF. Here the CDR3 DNA reads TGTGCCAGCAGCGTTAGCGGGGGGGTGAGCACAGATACGCAGTATTTT.

This clone was seen once. The chain carries TRBV4-1 and TRBJ2-7, with 7 positions matching TRBD1. Trimming took 1 base from V and 3 from J; bases not matched to a gene: 15. This CDR3 comprises 18 residues. Germline CDR1 MGHRA, CDR2 YSYEKL. The CDR3 DNA follows: TGCGCCAGCAGCCAAGGGGGGTCGGGACAGCACCAAAGCTACGAGCAGTACTTC. The encoded protein is CASSQGGSGQHQSYEQYF.

J is TRBJ1-1 and V is TRBV1; the DNA was not used to check the table's D call, TRBD1. TRBV1 is described as a pseudogene. The CDR3 totals 16 residues. The CDR3 sequence: CTSSSRTGSLNTEAFF. CDR3 in DNA: TGCACCAGCAGCTCTCGGACAGGGAGTTTGAACACTGAAGCTTTCTTT.

This sequence joins TRBV15 and TRBJ1-5, with D possibly TRBD1 on 5 matching bases. Germline V lookup: CDR1 LNHNV, CDR2 YYDKDF (reference sequence). V lost 8 bases, J lost 3 bases, and 11 bases lay in between. The CDR3 has 13 residues. The CDR3 DNA reads as TGTGCCACCGCGACAGACCACAATCAGCCCCAGCATTTT. Translating it yields CATATDHNQPQHF.

The chain is built from TRBV27 and TRBJ1-2; TRBD1 aligns across 10 bases. The CDR3 covers 16 residues. The trim removed 4 bases at V and 4 bases at J, leaving 9 bases unmatched. Germline values: CDR1 MNHEY, CDR2 SMNVEV (reference sequence). The CDR3 region has the DNA TGTGCCAGCAGTTCGGGCCCGGGACAGGGGTCCTATGGCTACACCTTC. Its translation is CASSSGPGQGSYGYTF.

The chain is built from TRBV29-1 and TRBJ1-4; 10 bases match TRBD1. CDR1 and CDR2 (germline): SQVTM, ANQGSEA. V shed 6 bases, J shed 5 bases, and the junction held 3 bases outside the gene matches. The CDR3 is 13 amino acids. DNA for the CDR3: TGCAGCGTGGGACAGGGGACCAATGAAAAACTGTTTTTT. Its translation: CSVGQGTNEKLFF. Full variable domain (remainder filled in from reference TRBV29-1 and TRBJ1-4): SAVISQKPSRDICQRGTSLTIQCQVDSQVTMMFWYRQQPGQSLTLIATANQGSEATYESGFVIDKFPISRPNLTFSTLTVSNMSPEDSSIYLCSVGQGTNEKLFFGSGTQLSVL.

This chain links TRBV12-3 or TRBV12-4 with TRBJ2-2; TRBD2 matches at 7 bases. The CDR3 is 12 amino acids. The CDR3 sequence: CALSGGGGELFF. CDR3 bases: TGTGCGCTGTCGGGGGGTGGCGGGGAGCTGTTTTTT.

V gene TRBV28 combines with J gene TRBJ2-3, with 9 bases identical to TRBD2. The CDR3 runs 14 residues. Losses at the gene ends were 8 bases for V and 3 bases for J; bases not matched to a gene: 6. CDR1 and CDR2 (germline): MDHEN, SYDVKM. CDR3 loop: CASRSGSGTDTQYF. The CDR3 nucleotides read TGTGCCAGCCGTAGCGGGAGTGGAACAGATACGCAGTATTTT. Full variable domain (remainder filled in from reference TRBV28 and TRBJ2-3): DVKVTQSSRYLVKRTGEKVFLECVQDMDHENMFWYRQDPGLGLRLIYFSYDVKMKEKGDIPEGYSVSREKKERFSLILESASTNQTSMYLCASRSGSGTDTQYFGPGTRLTVL.

The table lists this clone with a count of one. The chain couples TRBV9 to TRBJ2-6; weak D call: TRBD2 (6 bases). CDR3 length: 16 residues. Germline loops: CDR1 SGDLS, CDR2 YYNGEE. V was pared by 4 bases and J by 5 bases, with 16 bases between. This chain's CDR3 is CASSPTGLERANVLTF. In DNA, the CDR3 is TGTGCCAGCAGCCCTACGGGACTTGAAAGGGCCAACGTCCTGACTTTC.

This rearrangement joins TRBV27 to TRBJ2-7; 8 bases are a match to TRBD1. Trimming cost V 0 bases and J 0 bases; bases outside gene matches: 4. Per the germline V gene, CDR1 is MNHEY and CDR2 is SMNVEV (reference sequence). The CDR3 is 16 amino acids. The CDR3 DNA reads TGTGCCAGCAGTTTATCGGGCGGACAGGGCTCCTACGAGCAGTACTTC. Translated: CASSLSGGQGSYEQYF.

This rearrangement joins TRBV5-1 to TRBJ2-3; TRBD2 might be the D (5 bases). The V end was cut by 5 bases, the J end by 2 bases, with 12 bases between. CDR3 length: 14 amino acids. CDR1 is SGHRS, CDR2 YFSETQ, per germline. The CDR3 bases are TGCGCCAGCAGTCGGGGAACCAACACAGATACGCAGTATTTT. It specifies CASSRGTNTDTQYF.

The chain employs TRBV18 and TRBJ1-1; tentative D call: TRBD1 (5 bases). The germline V gene has CDR1 KGHSH and CDR2 LQKENI. This CDR3 region has 13 residues. The germline V and J ends were trimmed by 3 bases and 3 bases, with 8 bases remaining between them. The CDR3 sequence is CASSPAGHTEAFF. CDR3 bases: TGTGCCAGCTCACCCGCAGGGCACACTGAAGCTTTCTTT.

J is TRBJ2-3 and V is TRBV25-1, with TRBD2 matching 11 bases. CDR3 size: 15 residues. V trimming: 6 bases; J trimming: 3 bases; junction bases outside the gene matches: 5. Germline values: CDR1 MGHDK, CDR2 SYGVNS. CDR3 region: CASSVTSGRTDTQYF. CDR3 nucleotide sequence: TGTGCCAGCAGCGTTACTAGCGGGAGAACAGATACGCAGTATTTT.

This clone was observed a few times. This chain links TRBV11-2 with TRBJ2-7; the match to TRBD2 covers 7 bases. J gave up 4 bases and V 1 base, and 7 bases lay outside the gene matches. Germline V gives CDR1 SGHAT, CDR2 FQNNGV. CDR3 length: 15 residues. CDR3 DNA sequence: TGTGCCAGCAGCTTAGTAGCGGCGGGAGCATACGAGCAGTACTTC. Amino acid sequence: CASSLVAAGAYEQYF.